This TCR beta chain was captured in a study of blood T cells in healthy people across ages. This CDR3 comprises 15 residues. Germline V lookup: CDR1 SGHTA, CDR2 FQGNSA. The germline V and J ends were trimmed by 1 base and 4 bases, with 11 bases remaining between them. Whole-study results and caveats: Measured against age, TCR beta diversity per million T cells decreased in a roughly linear manner.

Notes on this clonotype: What it binds is not known.

There were at least 5.5 micrograms of total RNA extracted from every sample. Through a sample-barcoded 5' primer and a J-beta primer mix, a second PCR was run for 7 to 11 cycles. Each TCR beta cDNA got a 12-nucleotide random molecular identifier. TCRdb itself ran the 5' RACE reads through MiXCR, one entry per CDR3 protein. The sample contains roughly 1.5 million distinct CDR3 sequences, 42% of which appear only once. The sample consisted of blood. The chain uses TRBV7-2 and TRBJ1-5; D gene uncertain. The sequence was obtained from a woman aged 18 to 35 in good health. CDR3 loop: CASSLDPGKNQPQHF. The CDR3 DNA sequence: TGTGCCAGCAGCTTAGATCCGGGTAAAAATCAGCCCCAGCATTTT.